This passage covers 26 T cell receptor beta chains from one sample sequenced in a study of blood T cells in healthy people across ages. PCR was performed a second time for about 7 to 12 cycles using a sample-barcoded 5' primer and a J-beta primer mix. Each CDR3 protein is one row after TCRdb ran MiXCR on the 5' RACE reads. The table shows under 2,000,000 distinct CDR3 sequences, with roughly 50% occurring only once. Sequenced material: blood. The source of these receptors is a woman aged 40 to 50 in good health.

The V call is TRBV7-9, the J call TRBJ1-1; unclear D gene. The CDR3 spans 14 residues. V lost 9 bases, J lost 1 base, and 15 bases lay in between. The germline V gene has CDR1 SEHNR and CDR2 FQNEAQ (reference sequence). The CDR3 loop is CASKESRGNTEAFF. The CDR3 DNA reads TGTGCCAGTAAAGAATCACGAGGGAACACTGAAGCTTTCTTT.

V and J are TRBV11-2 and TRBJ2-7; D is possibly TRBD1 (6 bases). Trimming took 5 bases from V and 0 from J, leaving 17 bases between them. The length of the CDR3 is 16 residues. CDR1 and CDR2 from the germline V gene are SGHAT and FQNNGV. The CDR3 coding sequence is TGTGCCAGCAGCGTACGATTTGGACAGAGCTCCTACGAGCAGTACTTC. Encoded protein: CASSVRFGQSSYEQYF.

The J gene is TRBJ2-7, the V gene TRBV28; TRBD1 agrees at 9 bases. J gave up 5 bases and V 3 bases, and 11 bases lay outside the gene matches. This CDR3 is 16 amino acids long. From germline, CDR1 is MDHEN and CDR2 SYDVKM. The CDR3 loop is CASSFTNRDRAHEQYF. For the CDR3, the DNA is TGTGCCAGCAGTTTCACTAATCGGGACAGGGCCCACGAGCAGTACTTC. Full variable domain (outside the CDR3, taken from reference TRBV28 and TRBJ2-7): DVKVTQSSRYLVKRTGEKVFLECVQDMDHENMFWYRQDPGLGLRLIYFSYDVKMKEKGDIPEGYSVSREKKERFSLILESASTNQTSMYLCASSFTNRDRAHEQYFGPGTRLTVT.

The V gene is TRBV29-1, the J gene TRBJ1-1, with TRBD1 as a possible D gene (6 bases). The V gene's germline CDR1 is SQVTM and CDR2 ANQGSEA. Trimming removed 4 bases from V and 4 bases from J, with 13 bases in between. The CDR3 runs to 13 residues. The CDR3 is CSVGRGAGTEAFF. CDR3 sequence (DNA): TGCAGCGTTGGCCGGGGGGCTGGCACTGAAGCTTTCTTT.

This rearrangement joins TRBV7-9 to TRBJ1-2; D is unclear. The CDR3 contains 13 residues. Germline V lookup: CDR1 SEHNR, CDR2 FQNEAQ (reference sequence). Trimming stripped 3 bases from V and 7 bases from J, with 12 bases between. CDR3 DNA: TGTGCCAGCAGCTTGAGGGATCGCGGTGGCTACACCTTC. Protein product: CASSLRDRGGYTF.

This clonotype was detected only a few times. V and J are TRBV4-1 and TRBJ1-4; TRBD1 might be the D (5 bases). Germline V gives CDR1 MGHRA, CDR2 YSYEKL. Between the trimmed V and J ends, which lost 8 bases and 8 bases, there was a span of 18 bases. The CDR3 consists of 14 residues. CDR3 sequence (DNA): TGCGCCAGCGGCCCGGGACGTCATTCAGAAAAACTGTTTTTT. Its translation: CASGPGRHSEKLFF.

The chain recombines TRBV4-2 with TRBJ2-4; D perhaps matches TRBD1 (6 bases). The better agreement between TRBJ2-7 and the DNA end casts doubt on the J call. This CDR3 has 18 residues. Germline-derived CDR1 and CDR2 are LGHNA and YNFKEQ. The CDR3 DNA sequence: TGTGCCAGCAGCCAAGATACGCAGCATAGTCCGCAGGGGAACGAGCAGTACTTC. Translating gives CASSQDTQHSPQGNEQYF.

The CDR3: CASSPSGGTFTDTQYF. As DNA, the CDR3 is TGTGCCAGCAGCCCTAGCGGGGGGACATTCACAGATACGCAGTATTTT. The chain carries TRBV7-9 and TRBJ2-3, with TRBD2 matching 11 bases. This CDR3 has 16 amino acids. CDR1 is SEHNR, CDR2 FQNEAQ, per germline (reference sequence). The V and J ends lost 5 bases and 2 bases, in that order; junction bases with no gene match: 6. The whole variable domain, remainder taken from reference TRBV7-9 and TRBJ2-3, is DTGVSQNPRHKITKRGQNVTFRCDPISEHNRLYWYRQTLGQGPEFLTYFQNEAQLEKSRLLSDRFSAERPKGSFSTLEIQRTEQGDSAMYLCASSPSGGTFTDTQYFGPGTRLTVL.

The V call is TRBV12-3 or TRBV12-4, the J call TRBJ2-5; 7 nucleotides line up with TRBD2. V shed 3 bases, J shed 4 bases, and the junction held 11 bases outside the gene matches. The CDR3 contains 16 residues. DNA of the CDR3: TGTGCCAGCAGTTTGTGGGGCAGGGAGGGTGGAGAGACCCAGTACTTC. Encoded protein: CASSLWGREGGETQYF.

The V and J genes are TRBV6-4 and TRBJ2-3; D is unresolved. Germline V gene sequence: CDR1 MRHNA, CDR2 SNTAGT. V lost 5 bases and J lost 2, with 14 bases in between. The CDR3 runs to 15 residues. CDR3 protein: CASSTDRATTDTQYF. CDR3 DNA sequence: TGTGCCAGCAGTACTGACCGGGCCACCACAGATACGCAGTATTTT.

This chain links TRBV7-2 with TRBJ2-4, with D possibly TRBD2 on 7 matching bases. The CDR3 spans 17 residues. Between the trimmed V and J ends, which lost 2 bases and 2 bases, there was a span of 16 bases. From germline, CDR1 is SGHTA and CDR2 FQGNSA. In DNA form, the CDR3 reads TGTGCCAGCAGCTTACAAGGGGGGGTCGGGTCCAAAAACATTCAGTACTTC. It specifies CASSLQGGVGSKNIQYF.

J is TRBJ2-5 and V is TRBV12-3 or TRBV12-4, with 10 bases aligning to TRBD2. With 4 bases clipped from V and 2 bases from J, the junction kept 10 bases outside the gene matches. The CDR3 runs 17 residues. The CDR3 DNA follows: TGTGCCAGCAGTTCGGGCATGACTAGCGGGTCTCAAGAGACCCAGTACTTC. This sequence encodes CASSSGMTSGSQETQYF.

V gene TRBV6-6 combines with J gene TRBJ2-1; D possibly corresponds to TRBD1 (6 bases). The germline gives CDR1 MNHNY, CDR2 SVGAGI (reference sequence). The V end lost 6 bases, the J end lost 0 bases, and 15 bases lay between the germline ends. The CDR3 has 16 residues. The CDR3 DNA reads TGTGCCAGCAGCGAAGGTGGGGGCCCCTCCTACAATGAGCAGTTCTTC. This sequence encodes CASSEGGGPSYNEQFF.

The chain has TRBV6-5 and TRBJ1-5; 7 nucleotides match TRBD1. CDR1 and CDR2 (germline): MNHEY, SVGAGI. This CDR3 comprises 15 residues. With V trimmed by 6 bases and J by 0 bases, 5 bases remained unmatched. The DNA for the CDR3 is TGTGCCAGCAGCCAACAGGGGACTAGCAATCAGCCCCAGCATTTT. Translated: CASSQQGTSNQPQHF.

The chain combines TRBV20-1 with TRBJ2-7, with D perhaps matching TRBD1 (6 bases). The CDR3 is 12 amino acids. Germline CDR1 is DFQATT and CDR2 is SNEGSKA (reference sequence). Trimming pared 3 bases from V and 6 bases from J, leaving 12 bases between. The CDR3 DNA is TGCAGTGCTAGTCGAGGGGGTAGCGAGCAGTACTTC. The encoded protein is CSASRGGSEQYF.

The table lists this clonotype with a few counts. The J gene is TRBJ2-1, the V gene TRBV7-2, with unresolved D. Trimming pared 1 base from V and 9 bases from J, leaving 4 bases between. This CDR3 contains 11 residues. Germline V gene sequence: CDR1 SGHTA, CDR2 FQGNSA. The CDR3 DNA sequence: TGTGCCAGCAGCTTAGTTCTTGAGCAGTTCTTC. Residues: CASSLVLEQFF.

Here the CDR3 DNA reads TGTGCCAGCAGCCCCGCGAGGAGAGGAGGTAGCACTGAAGCTTTCTTT. It translates to CASSPARRGGSTEAFF. J is TRBJ1-1 and V is TRBV6-5; D unclear. V was cut by 6 bases and J by 4 bases, with 21 bases left in between. The V gene's germline CDR1 is MNHEY and CDR2 SVGAGI. This CDR3 region has 16 residues.

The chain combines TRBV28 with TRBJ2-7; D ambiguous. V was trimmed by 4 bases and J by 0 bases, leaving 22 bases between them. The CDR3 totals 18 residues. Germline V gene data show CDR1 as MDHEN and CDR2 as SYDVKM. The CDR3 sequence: CASSSPQGVGKLSYEQYF. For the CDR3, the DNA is TGTGCCAGCAGTTCACCCCAAGGTGTGGGTAAGCTCTCCTACGAGCAGTACTTC.

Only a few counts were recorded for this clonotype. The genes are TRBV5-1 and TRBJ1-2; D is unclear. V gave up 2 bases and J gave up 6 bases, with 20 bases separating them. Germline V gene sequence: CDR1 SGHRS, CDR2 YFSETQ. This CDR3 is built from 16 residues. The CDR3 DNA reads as TGCGCCAGCAGCTTTTTCGGAGCGATACGAAGGGATGGCTACACCTTC. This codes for CASSFFGAIRRDGYTF.

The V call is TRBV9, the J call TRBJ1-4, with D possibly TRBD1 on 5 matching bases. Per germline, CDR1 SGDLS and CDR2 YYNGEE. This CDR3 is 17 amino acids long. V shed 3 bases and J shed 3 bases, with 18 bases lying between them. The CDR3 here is CASSAMGDDGANEKLFF. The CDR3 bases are TGTGCCAGCAGCGCGATGGGGGACGATGGGGCTAATGAAAAACTGTTTTTT. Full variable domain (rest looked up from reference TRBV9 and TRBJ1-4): DSGVTQTPKHLITATGQRVTLRCSPRSGDLSVYWYQQSLDQGLQFLIQYYNGEERAKGNILERFSAQQFPDLHSELNLSSLELGDSALYFCASSAMGDDGANEKLFFGSGTQLSVL.

CDR3 nucleotides: TGCAGTGCTACCGAAGGTTGGGGAAACAATGAGCAGTTCTTC. Protein: CSATEGWGNNEQFF. The chain uses TRBV20-1 and TRBJ2-1, with unresolved D. Deletions cut 4 bases from V and 5 bases from J, with 15 bases between. The germline V gene encodes CDR1 DFQATT and CDR2 SNEGSKA (reference sequence). The CDR3 runs to 14 residues.

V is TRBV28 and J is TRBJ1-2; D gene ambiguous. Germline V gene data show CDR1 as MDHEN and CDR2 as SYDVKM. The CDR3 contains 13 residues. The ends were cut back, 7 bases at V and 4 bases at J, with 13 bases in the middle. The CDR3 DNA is TGTGCCAGCACCGTGCGGGCTTCCTATGGCTACACCTTC. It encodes CASTVRASYGYTF.

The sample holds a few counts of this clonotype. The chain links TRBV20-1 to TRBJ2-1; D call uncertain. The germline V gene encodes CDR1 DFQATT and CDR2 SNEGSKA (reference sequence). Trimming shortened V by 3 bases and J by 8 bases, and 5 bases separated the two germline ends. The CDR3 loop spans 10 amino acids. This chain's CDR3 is CSASHHEQFF. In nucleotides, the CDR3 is TGCAGTGCTAGCCATCATGAGCAGTTCTTC.

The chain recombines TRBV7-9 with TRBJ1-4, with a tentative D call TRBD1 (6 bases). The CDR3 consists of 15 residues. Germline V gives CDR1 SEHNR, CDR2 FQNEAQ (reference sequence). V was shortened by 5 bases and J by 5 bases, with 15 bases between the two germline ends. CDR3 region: CASSQTGRWNEKLFF. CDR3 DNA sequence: TGTGCCAGCAGCCAGACAGGACGGTGGAATGAAAAACTGTTTTTT.

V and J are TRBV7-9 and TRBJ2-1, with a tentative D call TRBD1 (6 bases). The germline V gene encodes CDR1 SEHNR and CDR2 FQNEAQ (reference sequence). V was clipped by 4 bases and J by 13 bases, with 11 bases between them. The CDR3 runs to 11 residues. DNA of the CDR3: TGTGCCAGCAGCTCGAGGGGGACCCAGTTCTTC. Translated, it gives CASSSRGTQFF.

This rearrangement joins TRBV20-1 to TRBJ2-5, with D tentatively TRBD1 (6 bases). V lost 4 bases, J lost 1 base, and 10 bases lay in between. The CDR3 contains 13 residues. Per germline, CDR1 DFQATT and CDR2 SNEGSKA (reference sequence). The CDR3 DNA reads TGCAGTGCTAAGGGGGAACTCCAAGAGACCCAGTACTTC. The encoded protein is CSAKGELQETQYF.